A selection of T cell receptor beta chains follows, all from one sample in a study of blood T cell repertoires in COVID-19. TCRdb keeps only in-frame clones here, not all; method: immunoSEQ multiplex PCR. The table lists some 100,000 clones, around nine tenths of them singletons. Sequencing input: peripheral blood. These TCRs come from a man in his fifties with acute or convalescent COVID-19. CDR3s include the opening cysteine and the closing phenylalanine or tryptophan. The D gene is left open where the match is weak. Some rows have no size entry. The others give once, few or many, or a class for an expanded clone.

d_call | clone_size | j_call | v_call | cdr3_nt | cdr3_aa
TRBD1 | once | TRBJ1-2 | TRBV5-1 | TGCGCCAGCAGCTTCTCTCCGGGACAGGGCTACACCTTC | CASSFSPGQGYTF
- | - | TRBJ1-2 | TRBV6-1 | TGTGCCAGCAGTGAAGCTTGGGACACTCGGGGCTACACCTTC | CASSEAWDTRGYTF
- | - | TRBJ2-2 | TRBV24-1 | TGTGCCACCAGTTCCCTCGAACTGAGCACCGGGGAGCTGTTTTTT | CATSSLELSTGELFF
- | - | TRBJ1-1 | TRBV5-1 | TGCGCCAGCAGCTTGGGGCCCACGGGAGGGAGCACTGAAGCTTTCTTT | CASSLGPTGGSTEAFF
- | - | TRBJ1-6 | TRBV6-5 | TGTGCCAGCCGTAACAGCTATAATTCACCCCTCCACTTT | CASRNSYNSPLHF
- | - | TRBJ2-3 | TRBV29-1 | TGCAGCGTTGATGGGGCTAGCACAGATACGCAGTATTTT | CSVDGASTDTQYF
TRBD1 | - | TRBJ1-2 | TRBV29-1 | TGCAGCGCCCAGACAGGGTTCTATGGCTACACCTTC | CSAQTGFYGYTF
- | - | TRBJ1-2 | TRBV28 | TGTGCCAGCAGTTTTGAGTTCGGTGCCAGGGCGAACTATGGCTACACCTTC | CASSFEFGARANYGYTF
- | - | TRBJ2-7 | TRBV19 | TGTGCCAGTAGTAAAGGGAGCTCCTACGAGCAGTACTTC | CASSKGSSYEQYF
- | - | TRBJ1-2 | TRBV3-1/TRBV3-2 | TGTGCCAGCAGCCCGGACAGAGATGGCTACACCTTC | CASSPDRDGYTF
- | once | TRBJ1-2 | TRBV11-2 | TGTGCCAGCAGCCCGTTCGCGGGGGCGAACTATGGCTACACCTTC | CASSPFAGANYGYTF
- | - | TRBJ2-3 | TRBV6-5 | TGTGCCACCGATACCAGGGGCAGCACAGATACGCAGTATTTT | CATDTRGSTDTQYF
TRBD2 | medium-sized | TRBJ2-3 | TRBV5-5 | TGTGCCAGCAGCTTGAATCCGGGAGGGCCAGATACGCAGTATTTT | CASSLNPGGPDTQYF
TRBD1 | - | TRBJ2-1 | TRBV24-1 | TGTGCCACCAGTGAAGGCCTGGACAGGTTCTCCTACAATGAGCAGTTCTTC | CATSEGLDRFSYNEQFF
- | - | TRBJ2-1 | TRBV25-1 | TGTGCCAGCAGTGATCCCGGGGGTAACTCCTACAATGAGCAGTTCTTC | CASSDPGGNSYNEQFF
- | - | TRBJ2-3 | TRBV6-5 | TGTGCCAGCAGACAACAGGGAATTAGCACAGATACGCAGTATTTT | CASRQQGISTDTQYF
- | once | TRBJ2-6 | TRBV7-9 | TGTGCCCCCCAAGGAGACTTTGGGGCCAACGTCCTGACTTTC | CAPQGDFGANVLTF
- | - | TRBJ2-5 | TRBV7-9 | TGTGCCAGCAGCTTGGGGCGTGGTAACCAAGAGACCCAGTACTTC | CASSLGRGNQETQYF
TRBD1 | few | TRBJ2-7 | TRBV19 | TGTGCCACTAGGGACAGCAAGTACTCCTACGAGCAGTACTTC | CATRDSKYSYEQYF
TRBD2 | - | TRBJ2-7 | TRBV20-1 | TGCAGTGCTAGTAAAGCGGGACCCTACGAGCAGTACTTC | CSASKAGPYEQYF
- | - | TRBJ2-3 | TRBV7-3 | TGTGCCAGCAGCCTAGCCCACACAGATACGCAGTATTTT | CASSLAHTDTQYF
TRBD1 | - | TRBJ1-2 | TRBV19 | TGTGCCAGTAGTATGAGGTTTTTCACGACCGACAGGGCTTCAGCTAACTATGGCTACACCTTC | CASSMRFFTTDRASANYGYTF
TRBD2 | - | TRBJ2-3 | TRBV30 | TGTGCCTGGAGTTTATCTAGCGGGAGTTTGGGTACGCAGTATTTT | CAWSLSSGSLGTQYF
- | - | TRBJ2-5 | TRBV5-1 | TGCGCCAGCAGCTTGGAAGGTGGGCTACAAGAGACCCAGTACTTC | CASSLEGGLQETQYF
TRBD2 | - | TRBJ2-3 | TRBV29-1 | TGCAGCGCTCTCGGGGCGGGAGAAAGCACAGATACGCAGTATTTT | CSALGAGESTDTQYF
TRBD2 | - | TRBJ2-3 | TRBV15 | TGTGCCACCAGCCCTACTAGCGGGAGTGGCACAGATACGCAGTATTTT | CATSPTSGSGTDTQYF
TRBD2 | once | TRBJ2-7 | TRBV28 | TGTGCCAGCAGTTGGACTAGCGGGGCCTACGAGCAGTACTTC | CASSWTSGAYEQYF
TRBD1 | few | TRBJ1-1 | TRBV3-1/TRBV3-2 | TGTGCCAGCAGCCAAGTGGTGCAGGGGGCAGGGCGGCGGCCTGAAGCTTTCTTT | CASSQVVQGAGRRPEAFF
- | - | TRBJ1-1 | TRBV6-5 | TGTGCCAGCAGTCGTACGGGACAAATCACTGAAGCTTTCTTT | CASSRTGQITEAFF
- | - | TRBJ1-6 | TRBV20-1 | TGCAGTGCTAGTCGGCAGGGAGGCTCACCCCTCCACTTT | CSASRQGGSPLHF
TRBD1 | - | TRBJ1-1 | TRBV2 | TGTGCCAGCAGTAGACAGGGGGGGAACACTGAAGCTTTCTTT | CASSRQGGNTEAFF
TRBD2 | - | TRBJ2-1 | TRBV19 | TGTGCCAGTAGTATCCTTAGCGGGAGGAGGGGCAATGAGCAGTTCTTC | CASSILSGRRGNEQFF
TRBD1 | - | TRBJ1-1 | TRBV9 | TGTGCCAGCAGCGGGGGACAGGGGATAAACACTGAAGCTTTCTTT | CASSGGQGINTEAFF
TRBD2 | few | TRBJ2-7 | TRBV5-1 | TGCGCCAGCAGCTCGGAGCCGGGACTAGCGGGAGGAGGCGAGCAGTACTTC | CASSSEPGLAGGGEQYF
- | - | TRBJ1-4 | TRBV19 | TGTGCCAGTAGTCGGGGGGGCCGGGACGAAAAACTGTTTTTT | CASSRGGRDEKLFF
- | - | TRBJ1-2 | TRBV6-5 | TGTGCCAGCAGTTACAGCCGGGAGATGCATGGCTACACCTTC | CASSYSREMHGYTF
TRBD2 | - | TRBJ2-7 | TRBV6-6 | TGTGCCAGCAGACCGGGAGGGCCGTACGAGCAGTACTTC | CASRPGGPYEQYF
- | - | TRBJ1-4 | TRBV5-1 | TGCGCCAGCAGTTATACAGCAACTAATGAAAAACTGTTTTTT | CASSYTATNEKLFF
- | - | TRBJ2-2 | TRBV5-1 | TGCGCCAGCAGCTTCGGGTGGACAGCGAACACCGGGGAGCTGTTTTTT | CASSFGWTANTGELFF
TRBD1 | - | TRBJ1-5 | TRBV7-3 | TGTGCCAGCGACAGGGACAATCAGCCCCAGCATTTT | CASDRDNQPQHF
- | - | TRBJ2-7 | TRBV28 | TGTGCCAGCAGTTTAGTTTCTTATGAGCAGTACTTC | CASSLVSYEQYF
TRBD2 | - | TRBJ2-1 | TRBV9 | TGTGCCAGCAGCGGTAGCGGGAGGGCAATAAATGAGCAGTTCTTC | CASSGSGRAINEQFF
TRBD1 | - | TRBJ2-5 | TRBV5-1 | TGCGCCAGCAGCTTACGGCCGACAGGGGGGTCAGGAGAGACCCAGTACTTC | CASSLRPTGGSGETQYF
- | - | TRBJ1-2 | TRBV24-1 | TGTGCCACCAGTGATCGGACAGCCGATGGCTACACCTTC | CATSDRTADGYTF
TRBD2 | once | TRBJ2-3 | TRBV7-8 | TGTGCCAGCATCCCGGGACTAGCGGACACAGATACGCAGTATTTT | CASIPGLADTDTQYF
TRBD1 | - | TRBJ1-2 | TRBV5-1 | TGCGCCAGCAGCGCTGGACAGGGGAACTATGGCTACACCTTC | CASSAGQGNYGYTF
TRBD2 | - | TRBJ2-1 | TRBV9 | TGTGCCAGCAGCAAGACTAGCGGAGGTCCCTACAATGAGCAGTTCTTC | CASSKTSGGPYNEQFF
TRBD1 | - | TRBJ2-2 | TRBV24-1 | TGTGCCACCAGTGATACACAGGGGGTCACCGGGGAGCTGTTTTTT | CATSDTQGVTGELFF
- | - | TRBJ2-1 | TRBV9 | TGTGCCAGCAGCGTAGGTTCCTTTAGCGCCTACAATGAGCAGTTCTTC | CASSVGSFSAYNEQFF
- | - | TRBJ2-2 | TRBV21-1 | TGTGCCAGCAGCACACGACAGGTGACTAGCGGGAAAGGTATCACCGGGGAGCTGTTTTTT | CASSTRQVTSGKGITGELFF
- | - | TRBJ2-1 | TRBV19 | TGTGCCAGTAGTCTTCGCTCCTACAATGAGCAGTTCTTC | CASSLRSYNEQFF
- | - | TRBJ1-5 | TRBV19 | TGTGCCAGTAGTATAGATCGGCGGCGACAGGATAGCAATCAGCCCCAGCATTTT | CASSIDRRRQDSNQPQHF
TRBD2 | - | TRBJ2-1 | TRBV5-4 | TGTGCCAGCACCGGAGGTGGGGCTAGCGGGAGGATCGGGGAGCAGTTCTTC | CASTGGGASGRIGEQFF
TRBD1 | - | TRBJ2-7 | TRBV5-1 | TGCGCCAGCAGCAGGACAGGGGGCGGTTCCTACGAGCAGTACTTC | CASSRTGGGSYEQYF